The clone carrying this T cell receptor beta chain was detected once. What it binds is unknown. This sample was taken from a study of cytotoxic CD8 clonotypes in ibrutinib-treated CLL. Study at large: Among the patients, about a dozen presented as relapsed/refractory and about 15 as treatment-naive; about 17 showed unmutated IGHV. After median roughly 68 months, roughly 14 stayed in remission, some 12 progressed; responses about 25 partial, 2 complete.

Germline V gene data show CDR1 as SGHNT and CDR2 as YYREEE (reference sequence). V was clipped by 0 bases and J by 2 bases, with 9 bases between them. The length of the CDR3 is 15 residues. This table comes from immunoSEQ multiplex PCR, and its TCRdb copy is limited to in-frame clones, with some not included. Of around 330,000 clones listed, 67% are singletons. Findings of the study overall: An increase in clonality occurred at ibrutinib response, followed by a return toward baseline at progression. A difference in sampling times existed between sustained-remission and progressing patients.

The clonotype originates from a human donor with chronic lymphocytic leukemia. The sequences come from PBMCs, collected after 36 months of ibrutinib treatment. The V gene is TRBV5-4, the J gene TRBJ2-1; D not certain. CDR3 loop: CASSLVSSPYNEQFF. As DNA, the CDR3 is TGTGCCAGCAGCTTGGTTTCTAGTCCCTACAATGAGCAGTTCTTC.